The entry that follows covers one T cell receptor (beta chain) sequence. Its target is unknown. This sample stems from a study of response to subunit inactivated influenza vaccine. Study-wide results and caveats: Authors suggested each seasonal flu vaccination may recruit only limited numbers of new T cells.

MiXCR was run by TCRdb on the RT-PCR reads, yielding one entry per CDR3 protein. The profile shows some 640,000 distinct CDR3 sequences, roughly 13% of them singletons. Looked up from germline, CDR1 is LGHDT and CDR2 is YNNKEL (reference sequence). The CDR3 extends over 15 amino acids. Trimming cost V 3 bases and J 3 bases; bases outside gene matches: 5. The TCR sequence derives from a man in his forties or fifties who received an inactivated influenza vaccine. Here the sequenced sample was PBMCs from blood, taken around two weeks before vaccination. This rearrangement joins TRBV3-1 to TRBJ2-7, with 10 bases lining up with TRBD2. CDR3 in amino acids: CASSHGTSVIYEQYF. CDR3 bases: TGTGCCAGCAGCCATGGGACTAGCGTTATCTACGAGCAGTACTTC.